This TCR beta chain was documented in a study of follicular helper T cells after annual influenza vaccination. Study-level points and caveats: ICOS+CD38+ cTfh clonality tracked population frequency, and its change tracked circulating plasmablast change.

Time point indicated: 2014-2015 season, pre-vaccination. Blood volume per time point ranged from about 35 to 110 mL. CDR1 and CDR2 (germline): SGHNT, YENEEA. V lost 2 bases, J lost 0 bases, and 4 bases lay in between. The CDR3 totals 13 residues. This clone is a singleton in its sample. What it recognizes is unknown. Here immunoSEQ multiplex PCR was the method, and the copy in TCRdb shows in-frame clones only, minus some. Of 2,500 to 3,000 clones detected, around 80% appear once; the ten largest clones hold more than 1.4%. The clonotype was recovered from an adult who received the influenza vaccine. This material consisted of CXCR5+ CD38- circulating T follicular helper cells from blood, taken on the day of influenza vaccination. Documented subset: circulating Tfh, non-naive CD4+CXCR5+PD-1+ (ICOS+CD38+ or ICOS-CD38-). This sequence joins TRBV11-3 and TRBJ2-5; D not certain. In DNA, the CDR3 is TGTGCCAGCAGCTTATCGTACCAAGAGACCCAGTACTTC. This encodes CASSLSYQETQYF.